Listed here are 30 T cell receptor beta chains from one sample, sequenced in a study of OX40 agonist ivuxolimab in advanced cancers. Only in-frame clones appear in the TCRdb table, and some are missing; sequencing was by immunoSEQ multiplex PCR. The table lists about 64,000 clones, around 93% of them singletons. Source: CD4+ or CD8+ T cells sorted from blood, taken in a trial of the OX40 agonist ivuxolimab. These receptors were obtained from an adult with an advanced solid tumor such as melanoma, head and neck, liver or kidney cancer.

This CDR3 reads CASSPFGTGALNTEAFF. CDR3 DNA sequence: TGTGCCAGCAGTCCGTTCGGGACAGGGGCACTGAACACTGAAGCTTTCTTT. This chain connects TRBV28 to TRBJ1-1; TRBD1 aligns across 10 bases. The V gene end was trimmed by 5 bases and the J gene end by 0 bases; junction bases not matched to a gene: 9. Germline-derived CDR1 and CDR2 are MDHEN and SYDVKM. The CDR3 runs to 17 residues.

The genes are TRBV2 and TRBJ2-7; tentatively, D is TRBD1 or TRBD2 (5 bases each). The CDR3 loop spans 13 amino acids. The V gene lost 6 bases and the J gene lost 1 base, with 10 bases spanning the gap. Germline CDR1 SNHLY, CDR2 FYNNEI. The CDR3 DNA is TGTGCCAGCAGGAGGGACGGGTCCTACGAGCAGTACTTC. This encodes CASRRDGSYEQYF.

The rearrangement uses TRBV11-3 and TRBJ1-2; 7 nucleotides agree with TRBD1. V lost 3 bases to trimming and J lost 6 bases; unmatched junction nucleotides: 4. In germline, CDR1 is SGHNT, CDR2 YENEEA. This CDR3 has 13 residues. CDR3 coding DNA: TGTGCCAGCAGCTTTACAGGGGAGAATGGCTACACCTTC. Translation: CASSFTGENGYTF.

V gene TRBV14 combines with J gene TRBJ1-1; D not resolved. This CDR3 spans 12 amino acids. Germline V gives CDR1 SGHDN, CDR2 FVKESK. Trimming took 4 bases from V and 10 from J, leaving 13 bases between them. Written as DNA, the CDR3 is TGTGCCAGCAGCCCGGGTGAGAGGGCAGCTTTCTTT. It is translated as CASSPGERAAFF.

J is TRBJ1-2 and V is TRBV9, with TRBD1 matching 11 bases. Germline V gives CDR1 SGDLS, CDR2 YYNGEE. The CDR3 runs 15 residues. V trimming: 4 bases; J trimming: 7 bases; junction bases outside the gene matches: 9. DNA for the CDR3: TGTGCCAGCAGCTTGGTCGGACAGGGGGCTAGTGGCTACACCTTC. Translating it yields CASSLVGQGASGYTF.

This chain uses TRBV11-2 with TRBJ2-2; no firm D call. The CDR3 length is 14 residues. V was cut by 5 bases and J by 6 bases, with 13 bases left in between. From germline, CDR1 is SGHAT and CDR2 FQNNGV. CDR3 sequence: CASSPMSSPGELFF. The CDR3 region has the DNA TGTGCCAGCAGCCCTATGTCGTCCCCCGGGGAGCTGTTTTTT.

The rearrangement uses TRBV19 and TRBJ2-7; perhaps TRBD2 as D (5 bases). Trimming pared 4 bases from V and 3 bases from J, leaving 16 bases between. Germline lookup yields CDR1 LNHDA and CDR2 SQIVND (reference sequence). This CDR3 spans 15 amino acids. CDR3 in amino acids: CASSSSSVVGYEQYF. The CDR3 region has the DNA TGTGCCAGTAGTAGTAGTAGCGTGGTGGGCTACGAGCAGTACTTC. Full variable domain (outside the CDR3, taken from reference TRBV19 and TRBJ2-7): DGGITQSPKYLFRKEGQNVTLSCEQNLNHDAMYWYRQDPGQGLRLIYYSQIVNDFQKGDIAEGYSVSREKKESFPLTVTSAQKNPTAFYLCASSSSSVVGYEQYFGPGTRLTVT.

CDR3 residues: CASSSRGTGQGTDTQYF. Written as DNA, the CDR3 is TGTGCCAGCAGCTCTAGGGGTACGGGACAGGGCACAGATACGCAGTATTTT. The chain recombines TRBV11-3 with TRBJ2-3; TRBD1 agrees at 8 bases. Germline-derived CDR1 and CDR2 are SGHNT and YENEEA. The junction had 10 bases not matched to a gene; V was cut back by 4 bases and J by 1 base. CDR3 length: 17 amino acids.

The J gene is TRBJ1-5, the V gene TRBV2; possibly TRBD1 for D (6 bases). Trimming cost V 6 bases and J 4 bases, with 10 bases left between them. CDR3 length equals 13 residues. Germline assignment: CDR1 SNHLY and CDR2 FYNNEI. This CDR3 reads CASRGTGNQPQHF. The DNA of the CDR3 is TGTGCCAGCAGGGGAACAGGGAATCAGCCCCAGCATTTT.

The chain employs TRBV7-8 and TRBJ1-1; maybe TRBD1 (5 bases). Trimming took 8 bases from V and 4 from J, leaving 17 bases between them. The germline gives CDR1 SGHVS, CDR2 FQNEAQ. This CDR3 is built from 14 residues. The CDR3 region is CASGGLAFVTEAFF. The CDR3 DNA follows: TGTGCCAGCGGGGGGTTGGCCTTCGTCACTGAAGCTTTCTTT.

The chain joins TRBV18 to TRBJ1-1; D is undetermined. The CDR3 sequence is 13 residues long. CDR1 KGHSH and CDR2 LQKENI come from the germline V gene. Trimming left V 2 bases short and J 1 base short, with 5 bases between. CDR3 sequence: CASSPKGNTEAFF. The CDR3 nucleotides are TGTGCCAGCTCACCAAAGGGGAACACTGAAGCTTTCTTT.

The V call is TRBV7-9, the J call TRBJ1-5, with D unclear. CDR1 and CDR2 from the germline V gene are SEHNR and FQNEAQ (reference sequence). This CDR3 is 12 amino acids long. V was clipped by 1 base and J by 9 bases, with 7 bases between them. CDR3 amino acids: CASSLGDRPQHF. CDR3 nucleotide sequence: TGTGCCAGCAGCTTAGGAGACCGGCCCCAGCATTTT.

The V gene is TRBV2, the J gene TRBJ1-4, with D perhaps matching TRBD1 (5 bases). CDR3 length: 14 amino acids. Germline CDR1 is SNHLY and CDR2 is FYNNEI. V lost 5 bases and J 7 bases, leaving 14 bases between the germline ends. CDR3 bases: TGTGCCAGCAGTCCAGGGACTTGGGGTGAAAAACTGTTTTTT. This translates into CASSPGTWGEKLFF.

This chain uses TRBV5-8 with TRBJ1-1; D is undetermined. The CDR3 covers 11 residues. CDR1 and CDR2 (germline): SGHTS, YDEGEE. The V and J ends lost 4 bases and 6 bases respectively, with 7 bases between them. The CDR3 reads CASSHESEAFF. The DNA of the CDR3 is TGTGCCAGCAGCCATGAATCTGAAGCTTTCTTT.

The chain couples TRBV19 to TRBJ2-5, with TRBD1 matching over 7 bases. This CDR3 is 16 amino acids long. The junction had 12 bases not matched to a gene; V was cut back by 3 bases and J by 5 bases. The germline V gene encodes CDR1 LNHDA and CDR2 SQIVND (reference sequence). CDR3 sequence (DNA): TGTGCCAGTAGTATCCACCGACGGACAGGCGTCGAGACCCAGTACTTC. This sequence encodes CASSIHRRTGVETQYF. The entire variable domain, with the rest obtained from reference TRBV19 and TRBJ2-5, is as follows: DGGITQSPKYLFRKEGQNVTLSCEQNLNHDAMYWYRQDPGQGLRLIYYSQIVNDFQKGDIAEGYSVSREKKESFPLTVTSAQKNPTAFYLCASSIHRRTGVETQYFGPGTRLLVL.

The V call is TRBV7-2, the J call TRBJ2-1, with 8 nucleotides matching TRBD2. Germline V CDR1 and CDR2: SGHTA, FQGNSA. J lost 3 bases, V lost 4 bases, and 2 bases had no gene match. The CDR3 extends over 14 amino acids. The DNA of the CDR3 is TGTGCCAGCAGCTCAGGGACTAGCTACAATGAGCAGTTCTTC. Its translation: CASSSGTSYNEQFF.

J is TRBJ1-3 and V is TRBV2, with TRBD1 as a possible D gene (6 bases). Deletions cut 6 bases from V and 5 bases from J, with 11 bases between. The CDR3 is 13 amino acids. Germline-derived CDR1 and CDR2 are SNHLY and FYNNEI. In nucleotides, the CDR3 is TGTGCCAGCAGCCCAGGGGATCGAAACACCATATATTTT. Translated, it gives CASSPGDRNTIYF.

This clone was counted only a few times. The V call is TRBV10-3, the J call TRBJ2-7, with D possibly being TRBD1 (5 bases). V lost 3 bases and J lost 5, with 11 bases in between. Germline V lookup: CDR1 ENHRY, CDR2 SYGVKD. This CDR3 has 13 amino acids. As DNA, the CDR3 is TGTGCCATCAGTGATCGGCAGGGCAACGAGCAGTACTTC. Protein sequence: CAISDRQGNEQYF.

The chain combines TRBV19 with TRBJ2-2; tentatively, D is TRBD2 (6 bases). With 6 bases removed from V and 5 bases from J, the gap between germline ends came to 13 bases. Germline CDR1 is LNHDA and CDR2 is SQIVND (reference sequence). The CDR3 length is 14 residues. The CDR3 here is CASRGSGETGELFF. DNA for the CDR3: TGTGCCAGTAGGGGGTCGGGGGAAACCGGGGAGCTGTTTTTT.

This clone was observed a single time. The chain has TRBV7-7 and TRBJ2-2; perhaps D is TRBD1 or TRBD2 (5 bases each). The CDR3 is made up of 15 amino acids. The V gene lost 7 bases and the J gene lost 1 base, with 13 bases spanning the gap. Per the germline V gene, CDR1 is SSHAT and CDR2 is FNYEAQ (reference sequence). The CDR3 nucleotides are TGTGCCAGCACGAGGGGCCCAATGAACACCGGGGAGCTGTTTTTT. It translates to CASTRGPMNTGELFF.

The chain carries TRBV18 and TRBJ2-2; D is ambiguous. The CDR3 runs to 14 residues. The V gene's germline CDR1 is KGHSH and CDR2 LQKENI. Trimming removed 1 base from V and 2 bases from J, with 5 bases in between. The CDR3 is CASSPQENTGELFF. CDR3 in DNA: TGTGCCAGCTCACCACAAGAAAACACCGGGGAGCTGTTTTTT.

The chain recombines TRBV7-2 with TRBJ2-7; TRBD1 matches 9 bases. V shed 1 base and J 9 bases; nucleotides not matched to a gene: 4. In germline, CDR1 is SGHTA, CDR2 FQGNSA. This CDR3 has 13 residues. The CDR3 is CASSLGSDRGQYF. CDR3 coding DNA: TGTGCCAGCAGCTTAGGCTCGGACAGGGGGCAGTACTTC.

The chain couples TRBV5-8 to TRBJ2-7; 10 nucleotides align to TRBD2. Germline assignment: CDR1 SGHTS and CDR2 YDEGEE. The CDR3 loop spans 16 amino acids. Trimming took 1 base from V and 3 from J; bases not matched to a gene: 7. The CDR3 reads CASSLSWLAGDYEQYF. DNA for the CDR3: TGTGCCAGCAGCTTGAGTTGGCTAGCGGGAGACTACGAGCAGTACTTC.

The V call is TRBV7-7, the J call TRBJ2-2; D ambiguous. V lost 1 base to trimming and J lost 0 bases, with 9 bases between them. The CDR3 loop spans 16 amino acids. Germline loops: CDR1 SSHAT, CDR2 FNYEAQ (reference sequence). For the CDR3, the DNA is TGTGCCAGCAGCTTAGTCGGCATGCCGAACACCGGGGAGCTGTTTTTT. Encoded protein: CASSLVGMPNTGELFF. The entire variable domain, with the rest obtained from reference TRBV7-7 and TRBJ2-2, is as follows: GAGVSQSPRYKVTKRGQDVTLRCDPISSHATLYWYQQALGQGPEFLTYFNYEAQPDKSGLPSDRFSAERPEGSISTLTIQRTEQRDSAMYRCASSLVGMPNTGELFFGEGSRLTVL.

The genes are TRBV15 and TRBJ1-5, with 9 nucleotides matching TRBD1. The J segment lost 2 bases and the V segment lost 3 bases, leaving 5 bases of the junction unmatched. The CDR3 has 16 residues. The germline gives CDR1 LNHNV, CDR2 YYDKDF (reference sequence). The CDR3 loop is CATSSGQGIGNQPQHF. Written as DNA, the CDR3 is TGTGCCACCAGCAGCGGACAGGGGATTGGCAATCAGCCCCAGCATTTT.

This chain joins TRBV2 and TRBJ1-2; 8 bases agree with TRBD1. Germline V gene lookup returns CDR1 SNHLY and CDR2 FYNNEI. The V gene end was trimmed by 4 bases and the J gene end by 6 bases; junction bases not matched to a gene: 1. This CDR3 has 12 residues. CDR3 sequence: CASSVTGDGYTF. The CDR3 DNA reads as TGTGCCAGCAGTGTGACAGGGGATGGCTACACCTTC.

The chain has TRBV5-1 and TRBJ2-3; the match to TRBD2 covers 9 bases. V lost 0 bases to trimming and J lost 3 bases; unmatched junction nucleotides: 2. This CDR3 region has 15 residues. Germline V gene sequence: CDR1 SGHRS, CDR2 YFSETQ. The CDR3 sequence is CASSLVLAGTDTQYF. DNA of the CDR3: TGCGCCAGCAGCTTGGTCCTAGCGGGGACAGATACGCAGTATTTT.

The genes are TRBV11-3 and TRBJ2-1; D is unclear. Germline V gene lookup returns CDR1 SGHNT and CDR2 YENEEA. This CDR3 is 14 amino acids long. The V end was cut by 1 base, the J end by 6 bases, with 10 bases between. DNA for the CDR3: TGTGCCAGCAGCTTAGCTCTAAGGAGCAATGAGCAGTTCTTC. This sequence encodes CASSLALRSNEQFF.

The genes are TRBV18 and TRBJ2-2; D is possibly TRBD1 (6 bases). The CDR3 consists of 16 residues. Germline-derived CDR1 and CDR2 are KGHSH and LQKENI. Trimming removed 3 bases from V and 0 bases from J, with 11 bases in between. The CDR3 region has the DNA TGTGCCAGCTCACCGCAGGACAGTACGAACACCGGGGAGCTGTTTTTT. Translated, it gives CASSPQDSTNTGELFF.

The gene calls are TRBV27 and TRBJ2-7; D may be TRBD1 or TRBD2 (5 bases each). Trimming left V 6 bases short and J 2 bases short, with 20 bases between. In germline, CDR1 is MNHEY, CDR2 SMNVEV (reference sequence). This CDR3 spans 16 amino acids. The CDR3 region has the DNA TGTGCCAGCAGCCCCTTTTTGGGGGACGGCGCCTACGAGCAGTACTTC. Its translation: CASSPFLGDGAYEQYF.